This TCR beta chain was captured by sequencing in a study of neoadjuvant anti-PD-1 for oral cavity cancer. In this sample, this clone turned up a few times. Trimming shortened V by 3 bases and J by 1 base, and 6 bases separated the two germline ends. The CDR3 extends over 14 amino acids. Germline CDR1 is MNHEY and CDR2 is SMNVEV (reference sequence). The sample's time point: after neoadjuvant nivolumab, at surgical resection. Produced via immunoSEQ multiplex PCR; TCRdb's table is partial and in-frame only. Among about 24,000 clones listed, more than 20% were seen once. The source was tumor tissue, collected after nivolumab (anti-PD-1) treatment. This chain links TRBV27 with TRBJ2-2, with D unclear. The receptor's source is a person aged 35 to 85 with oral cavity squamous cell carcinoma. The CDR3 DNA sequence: TGTGCCAGCAGTTTTACAAGGAACACCGGGGAGCTGTTTTTT. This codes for CASSFTRNTGELFF.